This is a list of T cell receptor beta chains from one sample in a study of cytomegalovirus exposure and HLA in healthy donors. Using immunoSEQ multiplex PCR, the repertoire was profiled, and TCRdb retains in-frame clones only, with some absent. The table records 120,000 to 150,000 clones, around 90% of them present only once. The sample was PBMCs. The receptors derive from a woman younger than 30 in good health and CMV-seropositive. The CDR3 runs from the conserved cysteine through the conserved F or W.

TRBV12-5	16	TRBJ2-2	CASGLGTGMNTGELFF
TRBV4-2	16	TRBJ1-1	CASSQGKDNKNTEAFF
TRBV2	14	TRBJ2-7	CASSGETGAYEQYF
TRBV30	14	TRBJ2-3	CAWSVVEGTDTQYF
TRBV9	14	TRBJ2-7	CASSPGLALYEQYF
TRBV5-1	15	TRBJ2-1	CASSLGSSGSNEQFF
TRBV7-2	14	TRBJ2-2	CASSLGTSTGELFF
TRBV7-7	15	TRBJ2-1	CASSRGGAGYNEQFF
TRBV5-4	15	TRBJ1-1	CASSVDSLGITEAFF
TRBV15	15	TRBJ1-5	CATSRKGQGNQPQHF
TRBV11-2	15	TRBJ2-2	CASMRRQGATGELFF
TRBV30	13	TRBJ2-5	CAWRQDLSETQYF
TRBV2	16	TRBJ2-2	CASRTRTSGTVGELFF
TRBV5-1	15	TRBJ2-2	CASSLREGLTGELFF
TRBV19	16	TRBJ1-1	CASSIEQGSMNTEAFF
TRBV28	15	TRBJ2-5	CASSPRTGSRETQYF
TRBV5-1	15	TRBJ2-7	CASSPTSGSDYEQYF
TRBV12-5	16	TRBJ2-7	CARRPRLGPHRYEQYF
TRBV4-2	15	TRBJ2-7	CASFPRGAPCYEQYF
TRBV28	14	TRBJ1-2	CASRETGANYGYTF
TRBV19	14	TRBJ2-1	CASDPGQGWNEQFF
TRBV11-3	15	TRBJ2-7	CASSLDGTSSYEQYF
TRBV18	14	TRBJ2-7	CASSPTSGPYEQYF
TRBV11-3	14	TRBJ2-5	CASSLGPSGETQYF
TRBV5-6	19	TRBJ1-3	CASSPNRQGGGSSGNTIYF
TRBV4-1	14	TRBJ2-1	CASSQPTGVDEQFF
TRBV4-3	16	TRBJ1-3	CASSQARGGYGNTIYF
TRBV2	13	TRBJ2-1	CASTGGEDNEQFF
TRBV7-9	14	TRBJ1-2	CASSLGRAFYGYTF
TRBV7-6	17	TRBJ2-2	CASSLGSFPGVWGELFF
TRBV9	16	TRBJ1-1	CASSGPRTGGGTEAFF
TRBV11-2	15	TRBJ2-3	CASSFTAGFTDTQYF
TRBV11-3	16	TRBJ2-3	CASSLGQRENTDTQYF
TRBV7-3	16	TRBJ2-1	CASSDRAGGIGNEQFF
TRBV29-1	15	TRBJ2-7	CSVEDADRGSYEQYF
TRBV27	16	TRBJ2-1	CASSSTLWEGFHEQFF
TRBV19	15	TRBJ1-1	CASSTWDRESAEAFF
TRBV28	12	TRBJ2-7	CASSYTSSEQYF
TRBV6-5	15	TRBJ2-7	CASSSPGQGAYEQYF
TRBV9	15	TRBJ1-4	CASSDKVQGAEKLFF
TRBV5-1	14	TRBJ2-3	CASSTAGGTDTQYF
TRBV27	17	TRBJ2-3	CASSPAVPSGYTDTQYF
TRBV5-1	14	TRBJ2-7	CASSGGPSSYEQYF
TRBV7-2	15	TRBJ2-7	CASSLVGTSGKKQYF
TRBV7-6	16	TRBJ1-5	CASSPEGEYSNQPQHF
TRBV4-3	12	TRBJ1-4	CASSQSTGELFF
TRBV20-1	11	TRBJ2-1	CSASTYNEQFF
TRBV28	14	TRBJ2-3	CASSWGDSTDTQYF
TRBV5-4	15	TRBJ1-1	CASSLGTGYGTEAFF
TRBV10-3	12	TRBJ1-1	CAISERKGEAFF
TRBV18	13	TRBJ1-5	CASSPGVEQPQHF
TRBV5-4	15	TRBJ2-2	CASSPRGAVTGELFF